These 17 T cell receptor beta chains were sequenced from one sample in a study of T cell responses to AZD1222 COVID-19 vaccine. The protocol was immunoSEQ multiplex PCR, while the TCRdb copy is restricted to in-frame clones and leaves out a portion. The sample has approximately 60,000 clones, approximately 80% seen once. The sequencing used peripheral blood, collected on day 0 of AZD1222 vaccination. Receptor source: an adult in good health.

This clone was seen a single time. The chain recombines TRBV5-1 with TRBJ1-1; TRBD1 is a possible D gene (5 bases). From germline, CDR1 is SGHRS and CDR2 YFSETQ. V was cut by 4 bases and J by 5 bases, with 21 bases left in between. The CDR3 length is 16 residues. The CDR3 DNA reads as TGCGCCAGCAGCATTAACCCAGGGTCAGCCTCGACTGAAGCTTTCTTT. It yields the protein CASSINPGSASTEAFF. Drawing the rest from reference TRBV5-1 and TRBJ1-1, the complete variable domain is KAGVTQTPRYLIKTRGQQVTLSCSPISGHRSVSWYQQTPGQGLQFLFEYFSETQRNKGNFPGRFSGRQFSNSRSEMNVSTLELGDSALYLCASSINPGSASTEAFFGQGTRLTVV.

The table lists this clone with a count of one. The chain employs TRBV6-5 and TRBJ2-5, with D perhaps matching TRBD1 (6 bases). Trimming pared 2 bases from V and 4 bases from J, leaving 8 bases between. Germline CDR1 reads MNHEY; CDR2 reads SVGAGI. There are 13 residues in the CDR3. The CDR3: CASSYTGRETQYF. CDR3 nucleotides: TGTGCCAGCAGTTACACAGGGAGAGAGACCCAGTACTTC.

The CDR3 sequence: CASKRRLTNTGELFF. DNA of the CDR3: TGTGCCAGCAAAAGGAGATTGACCAACACCGGGGAGCTGTTTTTT. The genes are TRBV2 and TRBJ2-2; D remains ambiguous. The length of the CDR3 is 15 residues. Germline lookup yields CDR1 SNHLY and CDR2 FYNNEI. Deletions cut 7 bases from V and 2 bases from J, with 14 bases between. Full variable domain (rest looked up from reference TRBV2 and TRBJ2-2): EPEVTQTPSHQVTQMGQEVILRCVPISNHLYFYWYRQILGQKVEFLVSFYNNEISEKSEIFDDQFSVERPDGSNFTLKIRSTKLEDSAMYFCASKRRLTNTGELFFGEGSRLTVL.

V usage is TRBV5-1 and J usage is TRBJ1-1, with 9 bases fitting TRBD1. V lost 7 bases to trimming and J lost 0 bases; unmatched junction nucleotides: 10. This CDR3 region has 16 residues. The germline V gene encodes CDR1 SGHRS and CDR2 YFSETQ. The CDR3: CASGLTGQGLNTEAFF. In nucleotides, the CDR3 is TGCGCCAGCGGACTGACTGGACAGGGGCTGAACACTGAAGCTTTCTTT. The whole variable domain, filled in from reference TRBV5-1 and TRBJ1-1, reads KAGVTQTPRYLIKTRGQQVTLSCSPISGHRSVSWYQQTPGQGLQFLFEYFSETQRNKGNFPGRFSGRQFSNSRSEMNVSTLELGDSALYLCASGLTGQGLNTEAFFGQGTRLTVV.

This chain links TRBV7-9 with TRBJ1-2, with 10 bases fitting TRBD1. This CDR3 comprises 16 residues. V was clipped by 6 bases and J by 7 bases; unmatched bases: 14. Germline CDR1 SEHNR, CDR2 FQNEAQ (reference sequence). The CDR3: CASSLLGTGVAGGYTF. CDR3 sequence (DNA): TGTGCCAGCAGTCTCCTGGGGACAGGGGTGGCTGGTGGCTACACCTTC.

The V and J genes are TRBV19 and TRBJ2-1; TRBD2 matches at 10 bases. The CDR3 is 15 residues long. Per germline, CDR1 LNHDA and CDR2 SQIVND (reference sequence). Trimming at V came to 6 bases and at J to 3 bases, leaving 5 bases not matched to a gene. The CDR3, as DNA: TGTGCCAGTAGATTCGTAGCGGGGGGCTACAATGAGCAGTTCTTC. It is translated as CASRFVAGGYNEQFF. Based on the CDR3 plus reference TRBV19 and TRBJ2-1, the full variable domain is DGGITQSPKYLFRKEGQNVTLSCEQNLNHDAMYWYRQDPGQGLRLIYYSQIVNDFQKGDIAEGYSVSREKKESFPLTVTSAQKNPTAFYLCASRFVAGGYNEQFFGPGTRLTVL.

This clone was seen a single time. V is TRBV7-2 and J is TRBJ1-2; 7 bases align to TRBD1. The CDR3 runs 15 residues. The V gene end was trimmed by 1 base and the J gene end by 6 bases; junction bases not matched to a gene: 8. Germline V gene data show CDR1 as SGHTA and CDR2 as FQGNSA. As DNA, the CDR3 is TGTGCCAGCAGCTTAGAGGGTAGGGGGCGTAATGGCTACACCTTC. It yields the protein CASSLEGRGRNGYTF.

The chain employs TRBV19 and TRBJ1-2; TRBD1 might be the D (5 bases). The CDR3 loop spans 18 amino acids. With 8 bases removed from V and 3 bases from J, the gap between germline ends came to 28 bases. Per germline, CDR1 LNHDA and CDR2 SQIVND (reference sequence). The CDR3 bases are TGTGCCAGTCGATCGCATTTGGGACGAGAGTCGGTAGACTATGGCTACACCTTC. Translation: CASRSHLGRESVDYGYTF. Together with reference TRBV19 and TRBJ1-2, the CDR3 gives the full variable domain: DGGITQSPKYLFRKEGQNVTLSCEQNLNHDAMYWYRQDPGQGLRLIYYSQIVNDFQKGDIAEGYSVSREKKESFPLTVTSAQKNPTAFYLCASRSHLGRESVDYGYTFGSGTRLTVV.

The chain links TRBV7-9 to TRBJ2-5; D remains ambiguous. The germline CDR1 and CDR2 sequences are SEHNR and FQNEAQ (reference sequence). V was cut by 5 bases and J by 5 bases, with 9 bases left in between. The CDR3 length is 12 residues. The CDR3 is CASSEITETQYF. The CDR3 nucleotides are TGTGCCAGCAGCGAGATCACGGAGACCCAGTACTTC.

The chain uses TRBV18 and TRBJ2-7; 13 bases are shared with TRBD2. The germline V gene has CDR1 KGHSH and CDR2 LQKENI. CDR3 size: 14 residues. Unmatched junction bases numbered 0, after V lost 5 bases and J lost 2 bases. Here the CDR3 reads CASSGTSGTYEQYV. CDR3 coding DNA: TGTGCCAGCTCAGGGACTAGCGGGACCTACGAGCAGTACGTC.

V and J are TRBV4-3 and TRBJ1-1; D gene unclear. Germline assignment: CDR1 LGHNA and CDR2 YSLEER. The CDR3 extends over 15 amino acids. V was trimmed by 4 bases and J by 2 bases, leaving 14 bases between them. This CDR3 is CASSLTAEVNTEAFF. CDR3 nucleotide sequence: TGCGCCAGCAGCCTTACGGCCGAGGTCAACACTGAAGCTTTCTTT.

The V and J genes are TRBV24-1 and TRBJ1-1, with 10 bases fitting TRBD1. Looked up from germline, CDR1 is KGHDR and CDR2 is SFDVKD. This CDR3 spans 16 amino acids. V gave up 3 bases and J gave up 2 bases; unmatched junction bases: 5. The CDR3 sequence: CATSDGDRGPNTEAFF. For the CDR3, the DNA is TGTGCCACCAGTGATGGAGACAGGGGGCCTAACACTGAAGCTTTCTTT.

V and J are TRBV7-2 and TRBJ2-2; D gene unclear. CDR3 size: 13 residues. V lost 1 base, J lost 7 bases, and 7 bases lay in between. The germline gives CDR1 SGHTA, CDR2 FQGNSA. CDR3 region: CASSLDSGGELFF. Here the CDR3 DNA reads TGTGCCAGCAGCTTAGATTCGGGCGGGGAGCTGTTTTTT.

This chain joins TRBV3-1 (or the pseudogene TRBV3-2) and TRBJ2-5, with D maybe TRBD2 (6 bases). The V end lost 6 bases, the J end lost 1 base, and 15 bases lay between the germline ends. This CDR3 is built from 15 residues. The germline gives CDR1 LGHDT, CDR2 YNNKEL (reference sequence). DNA of the CDR3: TGTGCCAGCAGTCCTATCGGGACTTTCCAAGAGACCCAGTACTTC. Translation gives CASSPIGTFQETQYF.

This sequence joins TRBV7-9 and TRBJ2-7; 7 bases align to TRBD2. CDR1 SEHNR and CDR2 FQNEAQ come from the germline V gene (reference sequence). Trimming removed 5 bases from V and 1 base from J; junction bases left unmatched: 14. The CDR3 is made up of 17 amino acids. CDR3 DNA: TGTGCCAGCAGCACAGAGACTATAGCGGGCCCTTCCTACGAGCAGTACTTC. Its translation: CASSTETIAGPSYEQYF.

The chain links TRBV11-1 to TRBJ2-7, with a tentative D call TRBD2 (9 bases). The germline CDR1 and CDR2 sequences are SGHAT and FQDESV (reference sequence). V gave up 5 bases and J gave up 2 bases, with 16 bases separating them. CDR3 size: 15 residues. CDR3 nucleotides: TGTGCCAGCAGCCAGGGGGCGGGAGGGACCTACGAGCAGTACGTC. Its protein product is CASSQGAGGTYEQYV.

This sequence joins TRBV19 and TRBJ2-1; 12 bases agree with TRBD2. Trimming at V came to 7 bases and at J to 6 bases, leaving 7 bases not matched to a gene. The CDR3 is made up of 15 amino acids. The germline gives CDR1 LNHDA, CDR2 SQIVND (reference sequence). CDR3: CASISGTSGFNEQFF. The CDR3 DNA follows: TGTGCCAGTATTTCCGGGACTAGCGGGTTCAATGAGCAGTTCTTC.